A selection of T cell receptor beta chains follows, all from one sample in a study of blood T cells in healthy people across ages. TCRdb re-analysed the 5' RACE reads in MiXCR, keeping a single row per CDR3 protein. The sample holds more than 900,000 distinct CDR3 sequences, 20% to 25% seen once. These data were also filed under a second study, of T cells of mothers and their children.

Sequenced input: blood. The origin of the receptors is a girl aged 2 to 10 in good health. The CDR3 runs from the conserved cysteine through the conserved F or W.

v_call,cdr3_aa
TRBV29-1,CSGHWGETQYF
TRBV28,CASSQGANTYGYTF
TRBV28,CASSFSGRVQETQYF
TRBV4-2,CASSRTGEGSYEQYF
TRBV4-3,CASSQDSGQSTDTQYF
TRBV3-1,CASSQAGTSVETQYF
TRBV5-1,CASSLGRIPMNTEAFF
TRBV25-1,CASSDWQGLETQYF
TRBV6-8,CASSSRSDTQYF
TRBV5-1,CASSSTIKQGAETQYF
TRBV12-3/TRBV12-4,CASRDWDRGLIPVLGNTIYF
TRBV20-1,CSARVQSDYEQYF
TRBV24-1,CATAPGTGRVDTQYF
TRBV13,CASSSDRASSYEQYF
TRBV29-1,CSVSNLQGSVTEAFF
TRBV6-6,CASSLGYGDTEAFF
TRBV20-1,CSALSAAYNEQFF
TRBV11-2,CASSRTADGYTF
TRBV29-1,CSVRDRELETQYF
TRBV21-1,CASTKSEEETQYF
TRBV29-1,CSVATGLRLAFF
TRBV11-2,CASSSRDRVYLGQYF
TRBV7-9,CASSFGEGRYGYTF
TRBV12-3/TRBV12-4,CASSRTANEQFF
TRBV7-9,CANTPGRLGSHEQYF
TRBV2,CASLLAGRPPVGELFF
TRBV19,CASSISPEGYEQYF
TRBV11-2,CASSSSTGWRGETQYF
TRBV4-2,CASSQEVHAGRETQYF
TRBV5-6,CASSLGRGRNTEAFF
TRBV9,CASSVAGQTINTQYF
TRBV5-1,CASSFLSLQDYYEQYF
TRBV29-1,CSVEALGAGQTDTQYF
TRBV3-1,CASSRGWGSDEQFF
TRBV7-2,CASTYRGPSGELFF
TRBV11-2,CASSLGQGMDDEQFF
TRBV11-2,CASSVLALSYEQYF
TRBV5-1,CASSLVYSGNNEQFF
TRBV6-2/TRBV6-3,CASRNQDWDYEYF
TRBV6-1,CASSPPSPGYSYNSPLHF
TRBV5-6,CASSLTPQETQYF
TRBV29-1,CSVEGFRPNTDTQYF
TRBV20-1,CSVPTNNEQFF
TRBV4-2,CASSQAQGGAPDGYTF
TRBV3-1,CASSPGGGGYTEAFF
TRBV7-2,CASSPSGGGRGYTF
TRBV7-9,CASSSNSNEQFF
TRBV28,CATRLGVNTEAFF
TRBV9,CASSVVGNVREAFF
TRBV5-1,CASAQGVAYNEQFF
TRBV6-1,CASSWTPGETQYF
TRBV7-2,CASSLASGAKETQYF
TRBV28,CASSWRGGGELFF
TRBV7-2,CASSLRPANVPQHF
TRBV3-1,CASSQAGGRGEQFF
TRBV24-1,CATSVPGVNQPQHF